These 15 T cell receptor beta chains were all obtained from the same sample, sequenced in a study of blood T cell repertoires in COVID-19. Profiling relied on immunoSEQ multiplex PCR, and the TCRdb table lists in-frame clones only, not all of them. The sample includes some 260,000 clones, about 86% of them seen just once. Sequencing input: PBMCs or T cells enriched from blood (not recorded which). These TCRs come from a man younger than 45 with acute COVID-19.

The J gene is TRBJ1-2, the V gene TRBV10-3; D not resolved. Germline V gene lookup returns CDR1 ENHRY and CDR2 SYGVKD. The CDR3 sequence is 12 residues long. V was pared by 7 bases and J by 4 bases, with 10 bases between. The CDR3, as DNA: TGTGCCATCACCGATACGAGCTATGGCTACACCTTC. Protein: CAITDTSYGYTF.

The rearrangement links TRBV6-1 to TRBJ1-2; TRBD1 is a possible D gene (5 bases). Germline V gene lookup returns CDR1 MNHNS and CDR2 SASEGT. Trimming removed 2 bases from V and 2 bases from J, with 15 bases in between. The CDR3 is made up of 16 amino acids. The chain's CDR3 is CASSEFRQGTNYGYTF. The CDR3 DNA reads as TGTGCCAGCAGTGAATTCCGTCAGGGTACCAACTATGGCTACACCTTC.

The chain employs TRBV6-6 and TRBJ1-5; 7 nucleotides align to TRBD1. Germline-derived CDR1 and CDR2 are MNHNY and SVGAGI (reference sequence). With 4 bases clipped from V and 0 bases from J, the junction kept 6 bases outside the gene matches. The CDR3 contains 16 residues. The CDR3 DNA sequence: TGTGCCAGCAGTTCCGCGACAGGGTATAGCAATCAGCCCCAGCATTTT. Its translation is CASSSATGYSNQPQHF.

This clone was seen more than once but under ten times. The chain employs TRBV19 and TRBJ2-5; 9 bases fit TRBD1. The junction had 7 bases not matched to a gene; V was cut back by 7 bases and J by 4 bases. This CDR3 has 14 amino acids. Germline V gene lookup returns CDR1 LNHDA and CDR2 SQIVND (reference sequence). The CDR3 spells CASKGDREAETQYF. The DNA of the CDR3 is TGTGCCAGTAAAGGGGACAGGGAAGCAGAGACCCAGTACTTC. The variable domain in full, with the rest retrieved from reference TRBV19 and TRBJ2-5, is DGGITQSPKYLFRKEGQNVTLSCEQNLNHDAMYWYRQDPGQGLRLIYYSQIVNDFQKGDIAEGYSVSREKKESFPLTVTSAQKNPTAFYLCASKGDREAETQYFGPGTRLLVL.

The rearrangement uses TRBV18 and TRBJ2-1, with 9 bases matching TRBD2. V lost 4 bases, J lost 5 bases, and 12 bases stayed unmatched. There are 17 residues in the CDR3. Germline V CDR1 and CDR2: KGHSH, LQKENI. The CDR3 DNA is TGTGCCAGCTCACGGGTCGGCGGGGGGGCACGGGACAATGAGCAGTTCTTC. Amino acid sequence: CASSRVGGGARDNEQFF.

Worth noting for this clone: The same CDR3 arises from other DNA sequences in this sample as well. CDR3 residues: CASSDGGGTDTQYF. CDR3 sequence (DNA): TGTGCCAGCAGTGATGGCGGGGGGACAGATACGCAGTATTTT. The chain couples TRBV6-4 to TRBJ2-3; 8 bases are shared with TRBD2. The trim removed 3 bases at V and 3 bases at J, leaving 2 bases unmatched. CDR3 size: 14 residues. Germline V gives CDR1 MRHNA, CDR2 SNTAGT.

There are a few counts of this clone. The CDR3 spells CASSAAVDRGATNEKLFF. The DNA of the CDR3 is TGTGCCAGCTCAGCAGCAGTTGACAGAGGAGCAACTAATGAAAAACTGTTTTTT. The chain joins TRBV18 to TRBJ1-4; perhaps TRBD1 as D (5 bases). Trimming cost V 5 bases and J 0 bases, with 19 bases left between them. The CDR3 totals 18 residues. Germline-derived CDR1 and CDR2 are KGHSH and LQKENI.

This chain links TRBV4-2 with TRBJ2-3; D is uncertain. The CDR3 has 14 amino acids. Germline V gene sequence: CDR1 LGHNA, CDR2 YNFKEQ. V lost 4 bases and J lost 5, with 13 bases in between. The CDR3 DNA is TGTGCCAGCAGCCGTAATGACGGAGTAGATACGCAGTATTTT. Its protein product is CASSRNDGVDTQYF.

V is TRBV4-2 and J is TRBJ2-3; D might be TRBD2 (6 bases). The CDR3 consists of 16 residues. Germline-derived CDR1 and CDR2 are LGHNA and YNFKEQ. V lost 0 bases and J 1 base, leaving 11 bases between the germline ends. The DNA of the CDR3 is TGTGCCAGCAGCCAAGATCCCGGGAGCGGCACAGATACGCAGTATTTT. This sequence encodes CASSQDPGSGTDTQYF.

This chain joins TRBV6-4 and TRBJ2-7; 11 nucleotides match TRBD1. The CDR3 length is 17 residues. V was pared by 6 bases and J by 0 bases, with 10 bases of the junction left unmatched. The V gene's germline CDR1 is MRHNA and CDR2 SNTAGT. Here the CDR3 reads CASRGDRGDPFSYEQYV. The CDR3 DNA reads as TGTGCCAGCAGGGGGGACAGGGGGGACCCTTTCTCCTACGAGCAGTACGTC.

This sequence joins TRBV6-5 and TRBJ1-1; D gene unclear. CDR1 is MNHEY and CDR2 is SVGAGI in the germline V gene. CDR3 length: 15 amino acids. V was shortened by 7 bases and J by 1 base, with 16 bases between the two germline ends. CDR3 in DNA: TGTGCCAGCACCAACCCCACGCTACCGAACACTGAAGCTTTCTTT. The encoded protein is CASTNPTLPNTEAFF.

The V and J genes are TRBV3-1 (or the pseudogene TRBV3-2) and TRBJ2-5, with TRBD2 matching over 7 bases. Germline values: CDR1 LGHDT, CDR2 YNNKEL (reference sequence). The CDR3 sequence is 15 residues long. V shed 0 bases, J shed 7 bases, and the junction held 8 bases outside the gene matches. The CDR3 reads CASSQDRRWGGTQYF. In DNA form, the CDR3 reads TGTGCCAGCAGCCAAGATCGGCGGTGGGGGGGGACCCAGTACTTC.

The chain has TRBV3-1 (or the pseudogene TRBV3-2) and TRBJ1-1; 9 positions agree with TRBD1. This CDR3 spans 16 amino acids. With V trimmed by 4 bases and J by 1 base, 7 bases remained unmatched. Germline V gene lookup returns CDR1 LGHDT and CDR2 YNNKEL (reference sequence). Here the CDR3 DNA reads TGTGCCAGCAGCCCGCAGACGGACAGGGGGAACACTGAAGCTTTCTTT. Its translation: CASSPQTDRGNTEAFF.

Notes on this clone: At one end, the junction sequence differs from germline, possibly due to a read error. The chain couples TRBV5-1 to TRBJ2-1; 9 positions agree with TRBD1. Germline V CDR1 and CDR2: SGHRS, YFSETQ. The CDR3 spans 15 residues. The CDR3 coding sequence is TGTGCCAGCAGGATGGGACAGGGACAGCACAATGAGCAGTTCTTC. Its protein product is CASRMGQGQHNEQFF.

J is TRBJ1-3 and V is TRBV7-2, with D perhaps matching TRBD1 (5 bases). The CDR3 loop spans 17 amino acids. Trimming pared 5 bases from V and 0 bases from J, leaving 17 bases between. Per germline, CDR1 SGHTA and CDR2 FQGNSA. CDR3 sequence reads: CASSPPGLSLSGNTIYF. In DNA form, the CDR3 reads TGTGCCAGCAGCCCACCGGGACTATCCCTCTCTGGAAACACCATATATTTT.